What follows are 22 T cell receptor beta chains derived from one specimen sequenced in a study of blood T cell repertoires in COVID-19 (TCRdb year 2020). Library preparation employed the immunoSEQ multiplex PCR assay. As stored in TCRdb, this immuneACCESS dataset retains in-frame rearrangements with V and J assigned. A fraction of the clones does not appear; measured against another copy, unresolved V genes explain less than half of the discrepancy, and the remainder lacks a known reason. The sample profile shows approximately 25,000 clones; about 81% of them were found once. The ten largest clones add up to over 8% of the sample. The sequenced material came from peripheral blood. The receptor source for this set is a human donor in a cohort sampled during active COVID-19.

The chain couples TRBV5-4 to TRBJ2-5, with a weak D call TRBD2 (6 bases). V shed 1 base and J shed 5 bases, with 9 bases lying between them. The CDR3 has 13 residues. CDR1 is SGHNT, CDR2 YYREEE, per germline (reference sequence). CDR3 region: CASSLPGRETQYF. In nucleotides, the CDR3 is TGTGCCAGCAGCTTGCCAGGGAGGGAGACCCAGTACTTC. Complete variable domain (other parts from reference TRBV5-4 and TRBJ2-5): ETGVTQSPTHLIKTRGQQVTLRCSSQSGHNTVSWYQQALGQGPQFIFQYYREEENGRGNFPPRFSGLQFPNYSSELNVNALELDDSALYLCASSLPGRETQYFGPGTRLLVL.

This clone was counted a few times. This chain uses TRBV30 with TRBJ1-5; the D is unclear. Trimming cost V 3 bases and J 3 bases, with 15 bases left between them. Germline CDR1 and CDR2: GTSNPN and SVGIG (reference sequence). The CDR3 length is 15 residues. The DNA of the CDR3 is TGTGCCTGGAGCGGTGTCGTCGAAGCCAATCAGCCCCAGCATTTT. The encoded protein is CAWSGVVEANQPQHF.

The CDR3: CASSWEGGGTEAFF. The CDR3 region has the DNA TGTGCCAGCAGCTGGGAGGGGGGGGGAACTGAAGCTTTCTTT. This chain links TRBV7-9 with TRBJ1-1, with a tentative D call TRBD1 (6 bases). V dropped 4 bases and J dropped 5 bases, with 14 bases sitting between them. Germline CDR1 is SEHNR and CDR2 is FQNEAQ (reference sequence). The CDR3 has 14 amino acids.

V gene TRBV6-2 or TRBV6-3 combines with J gene TRBJ2-7; TRBD1 matches at 11 bases. Germline V CDR1 and CDR2: MNHEY, SVGEGT. The CDR3 covers 15 residues. Trimming at V came to 0 bases and at J to 3 bases, leaving 1 base not matched to a gene. CDR3 bases: TGTGCCAGCAGTTACTCGGGGACAGGGGGCTACGAGCAGTACTTC. Its translation is CASSYSGTGGYEQYF.

In this sample, this clone turned up once. The J gene is TRBJ2-4, the V gene TRBV27, with TRBD1 as a possible D gene (5 bases). Germline assignment: CDR1 MNHEY and CDR2 SMNVEV (reference sequence). With 5 bases removed from V and 11 bases from J, the gap between germline ends came to 13 bases. CDR3 size: 12 residues. CDR3 nucleotide sequence: TGTGCCAGCAGTCCCCCCCAAGGGGTTCAGTACTTC. It yields the protein CASSPPQGVQYF.

The chain carries TRBV5-5 and TRBJ2-7; the D is unclear. Trimming removed 0 bases at V and 0 bases at J, with 7 bases between. This CDR3 region has 14 residues. Germline CDR1 SGHKS, CDR2 YYEKEE (reference sequence). DNA of the CDR3: TGTGCCAGCAGCTTGGCCTGGAGCTCCTACGAGCAGTACTTC. Translated, it gives CASSLAWSSYEQYF.

The chain joins TRBV5-1 to TRBJ2-7, with D unresolved. This CDR3 comprises 15 residues. V was clipped by 1 base and J by 0 bases, with 11 bases between them. Germline V gene sequence: CDR1 SGHRS, CDR2 YFSETQ. CDR3 coding DNA: TGCGCCAGCAGCTTGATAGAGAGGAGCTCCTACGAGCAGTACTTC. Translating it yields CASSLIERSSYEQYF.

This clone ranks as medium-sized. The rearrangement uses TRBV24-1 and TRBJ1-3; TRBD1 matches at 8 bases. CDR1 KGHDR and CDR2 SFDVKD come from the germline V gene. Trimming at V came to 5 bases and at J to 7 bases, leaving 12 bases not matched to a gene. The CDR3 runs to 16 residues. CDR3 sequence (DNA): TGTGCCACCAGTGGGCCCGGACAGGGACTGAGTAACACCATATATTTT. This gives the protein CATSGPGQGLSNTIYF.

V and J are TRBV27 and TRBJ2-1, with a weak D call TRBD2 (5 bases). This CDR3 is built from 14 residues. Germline V CDR1 and CDR2: MNHEY, SMNVEV (reference sequence). The V end was cut by 1 base, the J end by 7 bases, with 11 bases between. The CDR3 DNA reads TGTGCCAGCAGTTTATGGTTCGGGGAGAATGAGCAGTTCTTC. Protein product: CASSLWFGENEQFF.

The chain uses TRBV3-1 (or the pseudogene TRBV3-2) and TRBJ2-3; TRBD2 aligns across 7 bases. The CDR3 contains 14 residues. The V and J ends lost 7 bases and 3 bases, in that order; junction bases with no gene match: 7. The V gene's germline CDR1 is LGHDT and CDR2 YNNKEL (reference sequence). The CDR3 DNA follows: TGTGCCAGCACCCATAGCGGGCTTACAGATACGCAGTATTTT. It codes for CASTHSGLTDTQYF.

V is TRBV7-3 and J is TRBJ2-3; D is uncertain. This CDR3 is 16 amino acids long. CDR1 and CDR2 (germline): SGHTA, FQGTGA. V dropped 0 bases and J dropped 2 bases, with 12 bases sitting between them. DNA for the CDR3: TGTGCCAGCAGCTTAACAAGCGATCATACCACAGATACGCAGTATTTT. Encoded protein: CASSLTSDHTTDTQYF. The full variable domain, with the rest looked up from reference TRBV7-3 and TRBJ2-3, is GAGVSQTPSNKVTEKGKYVELRCDPISGHTALYWYRQSLGQGPEFLIYFQGTGAADDSGLPNDRFFAVRPEGSVSTLKIQRTERGDSAVYLCASSLTSDHTTDTQYFGPGTRLTVL.

The V gene is TRBV15, the J gene TRBJ1-1, with a possible D match to TRBD1 (6 bases). Germline values: CDR1 LNHNV, CDR2 YYDKDF (reference sequence). The CDR3 has 12 amino acids. The ends were cut back, 0 bases at V and 10 bases at J, with 9 bases in the middle. In nucleotides, the CDR3 is TGTGCCACCAGCAGAGACGCAGGGGCAGCTTTCTTT. Residues: CATSRDAGAAFF.

The rearrangement links TRBV7-9 to TRBJ1-1; 8 bases line up with TRBD1. The CDR3 totals 14 residues. The germline CDR1 and CDR2 sequences are SEHNR and FQNEAQ (reference sequence). Trimming cost V 5 bases and J 0 bases; bases outside gene matches: 2. In DNA, the CDR3 is TGTGCCAGCAGCCGACAGGGGATGAACACTGAAGCTTTCTTT. Protein sequence: CASSRQGMNTEAFF.

The chain carries TRBV10-3 and TRBJ2-5, with 10 bases lining up with TRBD2. CDR1 ENHRY and CDR2 SYGVKD come from the germline V gene. The trim removed 2 bases at V and 1 base at J, leaving 7 bases unmatched. CDR3 size: 17 residues. In DNA, the CDR3 is TGTGCCATCAGTGAGGTTTTAGCGGGGGGCCCCCAAGAGACCCAGTACTTC. Its protein product is CAISEVLAGGPQETQYF.

The chain has TRBV6-4 and TRBJ2-6, with D hard to call. The germline V gene has CDR1 MRHNA and CDR2 SNTAGT. V was pared by 3 bases and J by 1 base, with 10 bases between. The CDR3 has 16 residues. The chain's CDR3 is CASSESSTSGANVLTF. CDR3 nucleotide sequence: TGTGCCAGCAGTGAATCTTCGACTTCTGGGGCCAACGTCCTGACTTTC.

The rearrangement uses TRBV18 and TRBJ1-4; TRBD1 is a possible D gene (6 bases). Germline CDR1 KGHSH, CDR2 LQKENI. This CDR3 is built from 18 residues. V shed 6 bases and J shed 1 base, with 21 bases lying between them. The CDR3 DNA follows: TGTGCCAGCTCTTCTAGTCCGGACAGTCACAGAACTAATGAAAAACTGTTTTTT. This gives the protein CASSSSPDSHRTNEKLFF.

This chain links TRBV5-5 with TRBJ2-7; no reliable D call. The CDR3 has 14 amino acids. Looked up from germline, CDR1 is SGHKS and CDR2 is YYEKEE (reference sequence). Trimming left V 0 bases short and J 0 bases short, with 7 bases between. The CDR3 DNA is TGTGCCAGCAGCTTGGCGGTTCTCTCCTACGAGCAGTACTTC. Translation: CASSLAVLSYEQYF.

In DNA, the CDR3 is TGCGCCAGCAGGTCCGGGACAGGGGTCCCCTACGAGCAGTACTTC. This codes for CASRSGTGVPYEQYF. The V call is TRBV23-1, the J call TRBJ2-7, with 10 positions matching TRBD1. TRBV23-1 is placed among ORFs of uncertain function. The length of the CDR3 is 15 residues. Losses at the gene ends were 6 bases for V and 2 bases for J; bases not matched to a gene: 7.

J is TRBJ1-2 and V is TRBV2; D is unresolved. The germline V and J ends were trimmed by 6 bases and 10 bases, with 15 bases remaining between them. The CDR3 consists of 12 residues. Germline loops: CDR1 SNHLY, CDR2 FYNNEI. CDR3 coding DNA: TGTGCCAGCAGGGCGGCCCTCTTTGACTACACCTTC. Translation: CASRAALFDYTF.

The chain uses TRBV5-5 and TRBJ2-2; the D gene is possibly TRBD2 (5 bases). The CDR3 covers 15 residues. V was shortened by 1 base and J by 6 bases, with 13 bases between the two germline ends. Germline values: CDR1 SGHKS, CDR2 YYEKEE (reference sequence). The CDR3 DNA reads TGTGCCAGCAGCTTGACTAGTATGCTTGCCGGGGAGCTGTTTTTT. Translation gives CASSLTSMLAGELFF.

The V and J genes are TRBV7-9 and TRBJ2-7; D remains ambiguous. CDR3 length: 14 residues. V dropped 5 bases and J dropped 5 bases, with 16 bases sitting between them. Per germline, CDR1 SEHNR and CDR2 FQNEAQ (reference sequence). The CDR3, as DNA: TGTGCCAGCAGCCCTATCCCCTCCTACGACGAGCAGTACTTC. Its protein is CASSPIPSYDEQYF.

This rearrangement joins TRBV5-5 to TRBJ2-7; a weak D match, TRBD1 (5 bases). The CDR3 spans 15 residues. Germline lookup yields CDR1 SGHKS and CDR2 YYEKEE (reference sequence). V lost 4 bases, J lost 3 bases, and 17 bases lay in between. The CDR3 here is CASSPRARVNYEQYF. DNA of the CDR3: TGTGCCAGCAGCCCCAGGGCCAGGGTGAACTACGAGCAGTACTTC. Full variable domain (outside the CDR3, taken from reference TRBV5-5 and TRBJ2-7): DAGVTQSPTHLIKTRGQQVTLRCSPISGHKSVSWYQQVLGQGPQFIFQYYEKEERGRGNFPDRFSARQFPNYSSELNVNALLLGDSALYLCASSPRARVNYEQYFGPGTRLTVT.